This T cell receptor beta chain comes out of a study of vaccination and CD4 T cells after COVID-19. Study overall: Investigators drew the post-COVID samples a median roughly 99 days after diagnosis, with a range of 35 to 161. Study-level points and caveats: Researchers report that a median approximately 90% of reactive clones in convalescent patients surfaced only post-vaccination.

The Oncomine TCR Beta short-read assay was applied to DNA of cultured CD4+ T cells. TCRdb used MiXCR to reprocess the PCR reads, holding one entry per CDR3 protein. This sample has 3,100 or so distinct CDR3 sequences, with 77% found just once. The germline gives CDR1 LNHDA, CDR2 SQIVND (reference sequence). The CDR3 has 12 residues. As regards this clonotype: Its antigen is unidentified. A junction end diverges from the germline sequence, so it may reflect a read error.

Treatment: roughly nine-day PBMC culture with coronavirus spike peptide pools or control peptides (ViraFEST assay). This TCR derives from a human donor who had recovered from COVID-19. The sequenced material came from CD4+ T cells from blood, cultured in vitro. The V and J genes are TRBV19 and TRBJ1-1; D is unresolved. The CDR3: CASSISNSEAFF. CDR3 DNA sequence: TGTGCCAGTAGTATATCGAACAGTGAAGCTTTCTTT. Full variable domain (rest looked up from reference TRBV19 and TRBJ1-1): DGGITQSPKYLFRKEGQNVTLSCEQNLNHDAMYWYRQDPGQGLRLIYYSQIVNDFQKGDIAEGYSVSREKKESFPLTVTSAQKNPTAFYLCASSISNSEAFFGQGTRLTVV.